The 30 T cell receptor beta chains reported below all come from one sample, sequenced in a study of T cells in Graves' hyperthyroidism and ophthalmopathy (dated by TCRdb to between 2018 and 2021). The method behind the library was multiplex PCR. Data came from an Illumina HiSeq 2000. TCR beta CDR3 regions were amplified from RNA transcripts. A first-round RT-PCR of the TCR CDR3 used the HTBI primer set with the Qiagen OneStep RT-PCR kit. The raw public reads went through TCRdb reprocessing: fastp at Q25, MiXCR clone calling, in-frame beta chains kept. Each entry merges the rows of one CDR3 protein and shows their most common DNA and genes. This sample has about 840,000 distinct CDR3 sequences in its table, and more than 30% of those were observed once. Together, the top ten hold approximately 10% of the sample. Sequenced sample: blood. The origin of the receptors is a man in his late teens or twenties with Graves' hyperthyroidism.

This clonotype was picked up a small number of times. The chain carries TRBV7-9 and TRBJ2-7, with D possibly matching TRBD2 (5 bases). CDR1 and CDR2 (germline): SEHNR, FQNEAQ (reference sequence). The CDR3 consists of 14 residues. Trimming left V 5 bases short and J 7 bases short, with 18 bases between. In nucleotides, the CDR3 is TGTGCCAGCAGCCTCACCCGACGGGGTTGGGAGCAGTACTTC. This encodes CASSLTRRGWEQYF. The whole variable domain, remainder taken from reference TRBV7-9 and TRBJ2-7, is DTGVSQNPRHKITKRGQNVTFRCDPISEHNRLYWYRQTLGQGPEFLTYFQNEAQLEKSRLLSDRFSAERPKGSFSTLEIQRTEQGDSAMYLCASSLTRRGWEQYFGPGTRLTVT.

This chain connects TRBV9 to TRBJ2-2; 8 positions match TRBD1. Trimming removed 6 bases from V and 7 bases from J; junction bases left unmatched: 8. There are 14 residues in the CDR3. From germline, CDR1 is SGDLS and CDR2 YYNGEE. This CDR3 is CASTETGENGELFF. The CDR3 DNA is TGTGCCAGCACCGAGACAGGGGAGAACGGGGAGCTGTTTTTT.

CDR3 protein: CASSMPGKVAGELFF. The CDR3 DNA reads as TGTGCCAGTAGTATGCCGGGGAAGGTCGCCGGGGAGCTGTTTTTT. V gene TRBV19 combines with J gene TRBJ2-2, with D perhaps matching TRBD2 (5 bases). The CDR3 covers 15 residues. Trimming cost V 3 bases and J 6 bases, with 14 bases left between them. Germline V gene data show CDR1 as LNHDA and CDR2 as SQIVND (reference sequence).

The chain is built from TRBV4-2 and TRBJ2-7, with D hard to call. CDR1 is LGHNA and CDR2 is YNFKEQ in the germline V gene. This CDR3 is built from 14 residues. The V end was cut by 7 bases, the J end by 0 bases, with 13 bases between. The CDR3 nucleotides are TGTGCCAGCACCAGGACGGCGAGCTCCTACGAGCAGTACTTC. Protein: CASTRTASSYEQYF.

The genes are TRBV4-1 and TRBJ1-6; D uncertain. The CDR3 contains 14 residues. V lost 4 bases to trimming and J lost 15 bases, with 19 bases between them. Germline V gives CDR1 MGHRA, CDR2 YSYEKL. In DNA form, the CDR3 reads TGCGCCAGCAGCCCGCTGGACCGGACCCGTGGCCTCCACTTT. This encodes CASSPLDRTRGLHF.

With respect to this clonotype: A read error may account for a junction end that differs from germline. The chain employs TRBV10-3 and TRBJ1-5, with 8 bases lining up with TRBD1. The CDR3 totals 16 residues. Per the germline V gene, CDR1 is ENHRY and CDR2 is SYGVKD. The DNA for the CDR3 is TGTGCCAGCAGTTACGCCCGGACAGGGACAGGCCAGCCCCAGCATTTT. Protein product: CASSYARTGTGQPQHF.

This chain links TRBV29-1 with TRBJ2-6, with unresolved D. Germline V gene lookup returns CDR1 SQVTM and CDR2 ANQGSEA. Trimming left V 3 bases short and J 4 bases short, with 7 bases between. This CDR3 has 13 amino acids. DNA for the CDR3: TGCAGCGTTGATCCCGGAGGGGCCAACGTCCTGACTTTC. Translating it yields CSVDPGGANVLTF.

The chain uses TRBV12-3 or TRBV12-4 and TRBJ1-5; the match to TRBD1 covers 7 bases. The length of the CDR3 is 15 residues. The trim removed 4 bases at V and 5 bases at J, leaving 8 bases unmatched. The DNA of the CDR3 is TGTGCCAGCAGTTATAGCGTGCAGGGGGATCAGCCCCAGCATTTT. This translates into CASSYSVQGDQPQHF.

There are many counts of this clonotype. The chain is built from TRBV7-9 and TRBJ1-6, with D uncertain. The CDR3 contains 12 residues. V was shortened by 2 bases and J by 8 bases, with 4 bases between the two germline ends. Germline V CDR1 and CDR2: SEHNR, FQNEAQ (reference sequence). As DNA, the CDR3 is TGTGCCAGCAGCTTATTGGATTCACCCCTCCACTTT. It specifies CASSLLDSPLHF.

The chain is built from TRBV29-1 and TRBJ1-4; D not certain. Trimming took off 8 bases at V and 5 bases at J, with 12 bases between the two ends. Germline CDR1 reads SQVTM; CDR2 reads ANQGSEA. The CDR3 consists of 12 residues. In DNA, the CDR3 is TGCAGCTTTGGGCGAGTGAATGAAAAACTGTTTTTT. This gives the protein CSFGRVNEKLFF.

Comments on this clonotype: Germline and junction disagree at one end, which may indicate a read error. This chain connects TRBV11-2 to TRBJ2-7, with D uncertain. CDR1 and CDR2 from the germline V gene are SGHAT and FQNNGV. The CDR3 is 14 residues long. CDR3 sequence (DNA): TGTGCCTGCAGCTTAGAGCCCAGAACCTACGAGCAGTACTTC. Translating gives CACSLEPRTYEQYF.

This clonotype was observed a few times. The chain joins TRBV20-1 to TRBJ2-7, with a weak D call TRBD2 (6 bases). Germline CDR1 reads DFQATT; CDR2 reads SNEGSKA (reference sequence). This CDR3 comprises 14 residues. Trimming cost V 5 bases and J 2 bases, with 16 bases left between them. This CDR3 is CSAHTASATYEQYF. Here the CDR3 DNA reads TGCAGTGCTCATACGGCTAGCGCTACCTACGAGCAGTACTTC.

This clonotype was recorded once. An end of the junction does not agree with germline; a read error may underlie this. V gene TRBV10-3 combines with J gene TRBJ2-6, with D unresolved. The germline V gene encodes CDR1 ENHRY and CDR2 SYGVKD. The length of the CDR3 is 16 residues. CDR3 sequence reads: CASSDLIWSGANVLTF. The CDR3 DNA reads TGTGCCAGCAGTGACCTAATATGGTCCGGGGCCAACGTCCTGACTTTC.

V gene TRBV29-1 combines with J gene TRBJ2-1; D uncertain. CDR1 SQVTM and CDR2 ANQGSEA come from the germline V gene. V was cut by 3 bases and J by 8 bases, with 14 bases left in between. The CDR3 sequence is 13 residues long. The DNA of the CDR3 is TGCAGCGTTGAGGGCGTAGGGTGGGATGAGCAGTTCTTC. It codes for CSVEGVGWDEQFF.

There are many counts of this clonotype. The chain combines TRBV19 with TRBJ2-6, with D perhaps TRBD1 (6 bases). From germline, CDR1 is LNHDA and CDR2 SQIVND (reference sequence). The germline V and J ends were trimmed by 5 bases and 6 bases, with 14 bases remaining between them. The CDR3 is 15 residues long. The DNA for the CDR3 is TGTGCCAGTAGTTCTACAGGGTCTAAGGCCAACGTCCTGACTTTC. Translation gives CASSSTGSKANVLTF.

This clonotype has at least ten counts. V and J are TRBV15 and TRBJ1-1; D call uncertain. Trimming removed 4 bases from V and 6 bases from J, with 12 bases in between. The CDR3 extends over 13 amino acids. Germline V lookup: CDR1 LNHNV, CDR2 YYDKDF (reference sequence). The CDR3 loop is CATSIRRDAEAFF. The CDR3 nucleotides read TGTGCCACCAGCATCCGGCGAGACGCTGAAGCTTTCTTT.

This clonotype was observed many times. The V gene is TRBV20-1, the J gene TRBJ1-5, with D maybe TRBD1 (6 bases). The length of the CDR3 is 15 residues. The germline V and J ends were trimmed by 5 bases and 2 bases, with 16 bases remaining between them. From germline, CDR1 is DFQATT and CDR2 SNEGSKA (reference sequence). The CDR3 reads CSARQQGRGNQPQHF. The CDR3 nucleotides are TGCAGTGCTCGTCAACAGGGACGCGGCAATCAGCCCCAGCATTTT.

V is TRBV5-1 and J is TRBJ2-7, with 8 positions matching TRBD1. The CDR3 spans 13 residues. The V gene end was trimmed by 4 bases and the J gene end by 5 bases; junction bases not matched to a gene: 5. From germline, CDR1 is SGHRS and CDR2 YFSETQ. The CDR3 spells CASSIGQGNEQYF. CDR3 coding DNA: TGCGCCAGCAGCATTGGACAGGGCAACGAGCAGTACTTC.

This clonotype was observed at least ten times. This CDR3 is CSATNVRGQQPQHF. The CDR3 nucleotides read TGCAGTGCTACCAATGTGAGGGGGCAACAGCCCCAGCATTTT. The chain couples TRBV20-1 to TRBJ1-5, with 7 bases identical to TRBD1. Germline V gene lookup returns CDR1 DFQATT and CDR2 SNEGSKA (reference sequence). CDR3 length: 14 residues. Trimming at V came to 4 bases and at J to 7 bases, leaving 10 bases not matched to a gene.

This clonotype has a count of ten or more. The genes are TRBV29-1 and TRBJ2-7; D uncertain. Germline V gives CDR1 SQVTM, CDR2 ANQGSEA. V was pared by 4 bases and J by 4 bases, with 8 bases between. This CDR3 comprises 11 residues. CDR3 region: CSVGGGYEQYF. CDR3 coding DNA: TGCAGCGTTGGGGGTGGGTACGAGCAGTACTTC.

This clonotype was observed many times. This rearrangement joins TRBV7-9 to TRBJ2-5, with TRBD1 matching 8 bases. This CDR3 is built from 13 residues. The V segment lost 7 bases and the J segment 5 bases; nucleotides outside the gene matches: 6. Per the germline V gene, CDR1 is SEHNR and CDR2 is FQNEAQ (reference sequence). CDR3 in amino acids: CASTSGGAETQYF. The DNA of the CDR3 is TGTGCCAGCACCTCAGGGGGCGCGGAGACCCAGTACTTC.

This clonotype was seen ten or more times. The gene calls are TRBV19 and TRBJ1-1; 7 positions match TRBD1. CDR1 is LNHDA and CDR2 is SQIVND in the germline V gene (reference sequence). Losses at the gene ends were 3 bases for V and 8 bases for J; bases not matched to a gene: 3. The CDR3 is 12 residues long. CDR3 in DNA: TGTGCCAGTAGTATGACAGGGACCGAAGCTTTCTTT. Translating it yields CASSMTGTEAFF.

This clonotype was picked up many times. The chain links TRBV7-2 to TRBJ2-7; D is undetermined. Per germline, CDR1 SGHTA and CDR2 FQGNSA. This CDR3 comprises 15 residues. The V and J ends lost 1 base and 4 bases respectively, with 14 bases between them. CDR3 coding DNA: TGTGCCAGCAGCTTAGTGGGTGAAGGCAGTTACGAGCAGTACTTC. This sequence encodes CASSLVGEGSYEQYF.

The sample holds one count of this clonotype. The CDR3 DNA follows: TGTGCCAGCAGCCGAGCAGGATCACCCCTCCACTTT. Protein product: CASSRAGSPLHF. The rearrangement joins TRBV7-2 to TRBJ1-6; D is ambiguous. The germline V gene has CDR1 SGHTA and CDR2 FQGNSA. This CDR3 comprises 12 residues. V was pared by 5 bases and J by 10 bases, with 9 bases between. The whole variable domain, filled in from reference TRBV7-2 and TRBJ1-6, reads GAGVSQSPSNKVTEKGKDVELRCDPISGHTALYWYRQSLGQGLEFLIYFQGNSAPDKSGLPSDRFSAERTGGSVSTLTIQRTQQEDSAVYLCASSRAGSPLHFGNGTRLTVT.

This clonotype was counted a few times. The J gene is TRBJ1-1, the V gene TRBV19; D not resolved. The CDR3 is made up of 14 amino acids. Germline V gene data show CDR1 as LNHDA and CDR2 as SQIVND (reference sequence). V was cut by 3 bases and J by 8 bases, with 16 bases left in between. DNA of the CDR3: TGTGCCAGTAGTATGGGAACAGCCGCGACCGAAGCTTTCTTT. This gives the protein CASSMGTAATEAFF.

This clonotype occurred a few times. V is TRBV12-3 or TRBV12-4 and J is TRBJ1-1; TRBD1 aligns across 12 bases. This CDR3 has 14 amino acids. V shed 1 base and J 11 bases; nucleotides not matched to a gene: 5. The CDR3 DNA reads as TGTGCCAGCAGTTTAGGGGGACAGGGGGCTGCTGCTTTCTTT. Translated: CASSLGGQGAAAFF.

This clonotype was seen a few times. The chain couples TRBV7-2 to TRBJ2-5, with 12 bases lining up with TRBD2. Trimming took 4 bases from V and 4 from J; bases not matched to a gene: 7. The CDR3 runs to 16 residues. CDR1 SGHTA and CDR2 FQGNSA come from the germline V gene. In nucleotides, the CDR3 is TGTGCCAGCAGCTCAGTCGCGGGACTAGCGGGAGAGACCCAGTACTTC. It is translated as CASSSVAGLAGETQYF. Looking up the rest from reference TRBV7-2 and TRBJ2-5 gives the full variable domain: GAGVSQSPSNKVTEKGKDVELRCDPISGHTALYWYRQSLGQGLEFLIYFQGNSAPDKSGLPSDRFSAERTGGSVSTLTIQRTQQEDSAVYLCASSSVAGLAGETQYFGPGTRLLVL.

In its sample, this clonotype was seen many times. The chain links TRBV7-9 to TRBJ1-2; no definite D call. Germline assignment: CDR1 SEHNR and CDR2 FQNEAQ (reference sequence). The germline V and J ends were trimmed by 0 bases and 8 bases, with 7 bases remaining between them. This CDR3 region has 12 residues. CDR3 amino acids: CASSLALGGYTF. Here the CDR3 DNA reads TGTGCCAGCAGCTTAGCCTTAGGGGGCTACACCTTC.

This clonotype was recorded a few times. The rearrangement uses TRBV5-5 and TRBJ2-7, with D tentatively TRBD1 or TRBD2 (5 bases each). Germline V CDR1 and CDR2: SGHKS, YYEKEE (reference sequence). Trimming took 5 bases from V and 2 from J, leaving 14 bases between them. The CDR3 runs to 14 residues. Here the CDR3 DNA reads TGTGCCAGCAGGAACCGGGACGGGGCCTACGAGCAGTACTTC. Translating gives CASRNRDGAYEQYF. Drawing the rest from reference TRBV5-5 and TRBJ2-7, the complete variable domain is DAGVTQSPTHLIKTRGQQVTLRCSPISGHKSVSWYQQVLGQGPQFIFQYYEKEERGRGNFPDRFSARQFPNYSSELNVNALLLGDSALYLCASRNRDGAYEQYFGPGTRLTVT.

This clonotype was seen a handful of times. The chain carries TRBV6-4 and TRBJ1-4; TRBD1 matches 9 bases. This CDR3 comprises 14 residues. Per the germline V gene, CDR1 is MRHNA and CDR2 is SNTAGT. Losses at the gene ends were 6 bases for V and 8 bases for J; bases not matched to a gene: 7. CDR3 nucleotides: TGTGCCAGCAGGGACAGGGGCGAGAGAGAAAAACTGTTTTTT. Amino acids: CASRDRGEREKLFF.